The clone carrying this T cell receptor (beta chain) has more than one count but fewer than ten. Regarding treatment: roughly 20 received Ad26.COV2.S at low or high dose, single or two shots; about 5 received placebo; per-sample allocation not given. All samples were drawn on day 63, counting from the first vaccine or placebo injection. A Boston adult aged 18-55 years was the donor. The source of the sample is a study of Ad26.COV2.S vaccination and SARS-CoV-2 variants. As for the study in general: Intramuscular Ad26.COV2.S doses were given once or twice, 56 days apart.

Repertoires were generated with immunoSEQ multiplex PCR, while TCRdb's copy carries only in-frame clones and drops some. Of some 290,000 clones detected, around 83% appear once; the ten largest clones hold 1.9%. V shed 0 bases and J shed 7 bases, with 17 bases lying between them. The CDR3 contains 15 residues. CDR1 SGHRS and CDR2 YFSETQ come from the germline V gene. The material sequenced was peripheral blood, taken in a trial of Ad26.COV2.S vaccine versus placebo. The sequence was collected from a person between 18 and 65 years old who received the Ad26.COV2.S COVID-19 vaccine or a placebo. The chain recombines TRBV5-1 with TRBJ2-7; no clear D gene. The CDR3 nucleotides are TGCGCCAGCAGCTTGGATAACCCTCTTAATGGAGAGCAGTACTTC. Its protein product is CASSLDNPLNGEQYF.